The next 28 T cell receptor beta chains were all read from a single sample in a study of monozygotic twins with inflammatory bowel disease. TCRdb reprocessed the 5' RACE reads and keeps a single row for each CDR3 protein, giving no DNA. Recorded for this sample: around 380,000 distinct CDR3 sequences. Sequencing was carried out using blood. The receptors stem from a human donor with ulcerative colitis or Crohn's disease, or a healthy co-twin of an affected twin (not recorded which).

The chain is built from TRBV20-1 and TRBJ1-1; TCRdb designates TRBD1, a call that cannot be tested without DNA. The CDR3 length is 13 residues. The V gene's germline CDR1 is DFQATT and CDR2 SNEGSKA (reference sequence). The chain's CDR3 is CSAKGAWGTEAFF.

CDR3 sequence: CSAPPQGGYEQYF. The V gene is TRBV20-1, the J gene TRBJ2-7; TCRdb outputs TRBD1, but without DNA this stays unchecked. Per the germline V gene, CDR1 is DFQATT and CDR2 is SNEGSKA (reference sequence). The CDR3 is made up of 13 amino acids.

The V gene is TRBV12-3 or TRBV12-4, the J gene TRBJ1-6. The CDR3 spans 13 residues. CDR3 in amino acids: CASSLARNSPLHF.

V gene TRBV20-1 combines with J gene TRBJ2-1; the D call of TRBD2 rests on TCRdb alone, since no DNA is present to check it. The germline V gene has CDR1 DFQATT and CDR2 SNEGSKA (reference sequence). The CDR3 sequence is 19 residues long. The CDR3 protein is CSATPSASGRALSYNEQFF.

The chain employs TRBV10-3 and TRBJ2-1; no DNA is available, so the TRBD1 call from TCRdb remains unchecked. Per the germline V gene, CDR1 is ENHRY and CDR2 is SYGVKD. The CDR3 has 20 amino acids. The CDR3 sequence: CAISGQGIGGKARGHNEQFF.

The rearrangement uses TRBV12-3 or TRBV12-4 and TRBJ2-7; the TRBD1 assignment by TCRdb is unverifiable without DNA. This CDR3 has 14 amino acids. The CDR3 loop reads CASRLTGGLGEQYF.

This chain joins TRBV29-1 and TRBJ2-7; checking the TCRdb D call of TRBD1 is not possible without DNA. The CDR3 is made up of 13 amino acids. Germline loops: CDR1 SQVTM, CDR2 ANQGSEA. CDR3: CSVETGERYEQYF.

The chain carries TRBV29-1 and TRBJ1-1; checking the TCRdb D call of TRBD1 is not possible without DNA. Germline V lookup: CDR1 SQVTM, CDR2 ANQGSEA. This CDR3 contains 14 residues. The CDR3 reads CSVHRTGEATEAFF. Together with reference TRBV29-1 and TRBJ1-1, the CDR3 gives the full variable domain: SAVISQKPSRDICQRGTSLTIQCQVDSQVTMMFWYRQQPGQSLTLIATANQGSEATYESGFVIDKFPISRPNLTFSTLTVSNMSPEDSSIYLCSVHRTGEATEAFFGQGTRLTVV.

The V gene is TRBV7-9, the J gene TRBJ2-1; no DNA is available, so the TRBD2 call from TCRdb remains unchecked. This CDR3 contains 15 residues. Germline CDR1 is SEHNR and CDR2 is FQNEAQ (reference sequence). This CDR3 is CASSLAEGPPNEQFF. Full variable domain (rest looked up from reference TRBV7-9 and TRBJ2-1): DTGVSQNPRHKITKRGQNVTFRCDPISEHNRLYWYRQTLGQGPEFLTYFQNEAQLEKSRLLSDRFSAERPKGSFSTLEIQRTEQGDSAMYLCASSLAEGPPNEQFFGPGTRLTVL.

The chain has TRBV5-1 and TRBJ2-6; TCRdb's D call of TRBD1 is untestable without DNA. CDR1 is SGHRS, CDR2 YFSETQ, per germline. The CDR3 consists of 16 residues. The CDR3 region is CASSLVGAGGANVLTF.

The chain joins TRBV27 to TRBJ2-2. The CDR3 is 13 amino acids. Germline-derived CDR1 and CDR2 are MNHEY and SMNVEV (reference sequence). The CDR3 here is CASRKQSFGELFF.

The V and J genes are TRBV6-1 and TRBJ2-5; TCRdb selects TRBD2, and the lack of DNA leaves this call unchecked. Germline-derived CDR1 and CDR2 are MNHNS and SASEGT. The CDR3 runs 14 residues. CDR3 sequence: CASSPPWRLETQYF.

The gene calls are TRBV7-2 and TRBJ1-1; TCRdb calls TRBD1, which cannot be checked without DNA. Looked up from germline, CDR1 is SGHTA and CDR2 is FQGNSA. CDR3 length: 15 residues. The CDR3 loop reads CASSLVGTLNTEAFF.

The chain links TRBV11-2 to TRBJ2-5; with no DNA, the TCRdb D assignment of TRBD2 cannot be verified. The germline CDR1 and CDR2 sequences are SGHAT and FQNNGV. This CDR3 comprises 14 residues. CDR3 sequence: CASTQALAGETQYF.

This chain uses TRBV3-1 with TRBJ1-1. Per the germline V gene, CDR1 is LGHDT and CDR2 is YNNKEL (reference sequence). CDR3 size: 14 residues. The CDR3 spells CASSQGVWNTEAFF.

The CDR3 loop reads CASSEARTHLAKNIQYF. V usage is TRBV6-1 and J usage is TRBJ2-4; TCRdb's D gene call, TRBD1, goes unchecked for lack of DNA. This CDR3 has 17 amino acids. The germline V gene has CDR1 MNHNS and CDR2 SASEGT.

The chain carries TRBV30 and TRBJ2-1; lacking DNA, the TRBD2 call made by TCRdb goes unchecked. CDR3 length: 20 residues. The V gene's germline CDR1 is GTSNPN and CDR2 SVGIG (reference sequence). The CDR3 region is CAWSYLPGTSGGAVYNEQFF.

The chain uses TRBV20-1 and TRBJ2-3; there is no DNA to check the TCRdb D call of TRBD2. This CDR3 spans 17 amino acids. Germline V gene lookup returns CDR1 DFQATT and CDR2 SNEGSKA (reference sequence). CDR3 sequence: CSARLSSGRASTDTQYF.

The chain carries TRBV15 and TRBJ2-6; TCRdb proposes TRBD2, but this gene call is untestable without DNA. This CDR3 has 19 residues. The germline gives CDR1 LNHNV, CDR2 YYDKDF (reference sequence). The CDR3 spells CATSRASSGGKPGANVLTF.

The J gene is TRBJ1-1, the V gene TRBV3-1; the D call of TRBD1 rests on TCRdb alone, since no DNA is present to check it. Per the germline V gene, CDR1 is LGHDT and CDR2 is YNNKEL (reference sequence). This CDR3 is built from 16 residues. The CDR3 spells CASSPRSGTGGTEAFF. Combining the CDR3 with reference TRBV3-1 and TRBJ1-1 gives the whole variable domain DTAVSQTPKYLVTQMGNDKSIKCEQNLGHDTMYWYKQDSKKFLKIMFSYNNKELIINETVPNRFSPKSPDKAHLNLHINSLELGDSAVYFCASSPRSGTGGTEAFFGQGTRLTVV.

CDR3 region: CASSVISTDTQYF. The V gene is TRBV7-9, the J gene TRBJ2-3. Per the germline V gene, CDR1 is SEHNR and CDR2 is FQNEAQ (reference sequence). The CDR3 contains 13 residues.

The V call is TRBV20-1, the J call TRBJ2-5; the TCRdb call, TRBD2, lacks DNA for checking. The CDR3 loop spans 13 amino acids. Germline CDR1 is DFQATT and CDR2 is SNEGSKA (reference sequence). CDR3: CSERAGGPGTQYF.

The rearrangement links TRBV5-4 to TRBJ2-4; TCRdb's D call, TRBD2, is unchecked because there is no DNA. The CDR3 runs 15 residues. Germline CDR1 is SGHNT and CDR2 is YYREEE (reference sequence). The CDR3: CASSFRTGTKDIQYF.

CDR3 sequence reads: CASSWDVSYGYTF. The rearrangement links TRBV6-5 to TRBJ1-2; absent DNA, TCRdb's TRBD1 call cannot be checked. This CDR3 comprises 13 residues. Germline CDR1 MNHEY, CDR2 SVGAGI.

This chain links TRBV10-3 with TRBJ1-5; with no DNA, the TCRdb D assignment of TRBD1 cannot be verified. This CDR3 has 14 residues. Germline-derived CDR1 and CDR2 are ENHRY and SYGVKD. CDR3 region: CAISGGQSNQPQHF.

CDR3 loop: CASSLSPGGKAYHDSYEQYF. The chain has TRBV9 and TRBJ2-7; TCRdb's D gene call, TRBD1, goes unchecked for lack of DNA. The CDR3 length is 20 residues. Germline assignment: CDR1 SGDLS and CDR2 YYNGEE.

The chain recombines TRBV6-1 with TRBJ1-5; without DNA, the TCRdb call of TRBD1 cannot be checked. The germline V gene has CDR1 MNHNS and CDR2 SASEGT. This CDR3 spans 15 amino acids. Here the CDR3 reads CASRKQGVSNQPQHF.

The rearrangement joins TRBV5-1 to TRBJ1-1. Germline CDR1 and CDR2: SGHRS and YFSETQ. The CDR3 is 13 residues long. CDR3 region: CASSLQMNTEAFF.